This T cell receptor (beta chain) is from a study of blood T cell repertoires in COVID-19 (dated by TCRdb to the early 2020s). About the full investigation: The collaborator samples originated in the United States, Italy and Spain and spanned the acute and convalescent phases of COVID-19. The material from the prospective study consisted of cDNA or gDNA derived from T cells, B-cell-depleted T cells, or PBMCs. Deeply sampled blood TCRbeta repertoires from subjects exposed to, actively infected with, or recovered from COVID-19 were included in the dataset. The repertoires were made available in a free public database intended to serve as a resource for research on the immune response to SARS-CoV-2. The samples were drawn from the first 160 participants of the ongoing ImmuneRACE study and from 1,254 subjects provided by 6 global collaborators. The sample metadata nearly always contained a de-identified subject ID, COVID-19 status, age in years and sex. Where available, HLA class I and class II types were obtained from metadata supplied by the sample provider rather than from assay-based typing. Study-level results and caveats: How much clinical and demographic metadata was included differed by source and by participant, and the metadata was provided uncurated.

On this clone: It lacks a known antigen. No much larger clonotype is one base removed from it; base qualities were not supplied.

The CDR3 measures 13 amino acids from cysteine to phenylalanine. The read is trimmed to its CDR3 DNA, 39 bases read in frame from base 1. Deletion took 0 bases off V and 10 bases off J, with a span of 7 bases between the germline ends. The CDR1 and CDR2 encoded by the germline V gene (reference sequence) are LGHDT and YNNKEL. Collaborating institutions collected whole blood in K2EDTA tubes following their own protocols. Collaborator samples were shipped for TCRbeta analysis as frozen whole blood, isolated PBMCs, or DNA extracted from either sample type. TCRbeta CDR3 regions were amplified from genomic DNA using the immunoSEQ Assay, a bias-controlled multiplex PCR. In the paper's pipeline: The number of nucleated cells in each sample was estimated by amplification of reference gene primers within the assay. To quantify the absolute abundance of each unique TCRbeta CDR3 rearrangement, sequence reads were collapsed and filtered. For each sample, productive Simpson clonality was calculated as the square root of Simpson's diversity index across productive rearrangements. The immuneACCESS repertoire file appears here via TCRdb, limited to in-frame rearrangements. These files lack a portion of the clones; in checked studies, under half of the deficit traces to unresolved V genes, and the cause of the others is not known. V and J calls plus clone size are reproduced from that table; the DNA served to infer D and trimming. This sample is represented by approximately 92,000 clones; over 70% of them were singletons. The biggest ten clones account for 4.1% of the sample.

The chain couples TRBV3-1 (or the pseudogene TRBV3-2) to TRBJ1-6; the D gene assignment is ambiguous. The source material was peripheral blood. The sequence was obtained from a man aged 55-75 years with acute or convalescent COVID-19. The DNA is as follows: TGTGCCAGCAGCCAAGACGCCGGGTCACCCCTCCACTTT. The resulting protein is CASSQDAGSPLHF.